This T cell receptor beta chain originates from a study of cytomegalovirus exposure and HLA in healthy donors. General study findings and limits: A later analysis found that most CMV-associated TCR beta chains appeared HLA-restricted.

From germline, CDR1 is SEHNR and CDR2 FQNEAQ (reference sequence). The CDR3 sequence is 13 residues long. A note on this clone: Its antigen is unknown. The junction departs from the called germline gene at one end, perhaps through a read error.

PCR used 60 Vbeta primers and 13 Jbeta primers. Measured with immunoSEQ multiplex PCR; TCRdb has only the in-frame clones, and not every one. The sample lists 100,000 to 150,000 clones, 60% to 85% occurring once. The sequenced sample consisted of PBMCs. This sequence originates from a woman aged 40 to 49 in good health and CMV-seronegative. The rearrangement links TRBV7-9 to TRBJ1-4; 7 nucleotides line up with TRBD1. CDR3 sequence: CSSSLGQWEKLFF. CDR3 bases: TGTTCCAGCAGTTTGGGACAGTGGGAAAAACTGTTTTTT.